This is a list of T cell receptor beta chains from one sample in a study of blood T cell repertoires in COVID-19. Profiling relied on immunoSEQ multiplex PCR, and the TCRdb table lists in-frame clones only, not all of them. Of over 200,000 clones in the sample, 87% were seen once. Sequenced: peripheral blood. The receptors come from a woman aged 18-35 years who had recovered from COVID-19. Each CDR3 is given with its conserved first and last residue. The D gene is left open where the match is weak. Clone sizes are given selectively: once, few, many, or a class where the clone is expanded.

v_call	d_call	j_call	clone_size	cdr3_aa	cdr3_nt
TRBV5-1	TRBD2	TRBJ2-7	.	CASSFSGGSYEQYF	TGCGCCAGCAGCTTTAGCGGGGGCTCCTACGAGCAGTACTTC
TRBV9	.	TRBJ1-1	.	CASSPSGSSTEAFF	TGTGCCAGCAGCCCAAGCGGGTCGAGCACTGAAGCTTTCTTT
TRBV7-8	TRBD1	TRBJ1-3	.	CASSLYRGSSGNTIYF	TGTGCCAGCAGCCTATACAGGGGATCCTCTGGAAACACCATATATTTT
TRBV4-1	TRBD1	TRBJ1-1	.	CASSLTQGVNTEAFF	TGCGCCAGCAGCCTCACACAGGGGGTGAACACTGAAGCTTTCTTT
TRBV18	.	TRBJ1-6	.	CASSPLWTENSPLHF	TGTGCCAGCTCACCATTATGGACAGAGAATTCACCCCTCCACTTT
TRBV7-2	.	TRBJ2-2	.	CASSLVLRNTGELFF	TGTGCCAGCAGCTTAGTACTAAGAAACACCGGGGAGCTGTTTTTT
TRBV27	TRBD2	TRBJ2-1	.	CASRREGGSYNEQFF	TGTGCCAGCAGGCGGGAGGGGGGCTCCTACAATGAGCAGTTCTTC
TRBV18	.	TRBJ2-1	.	CASSQYTYNEQFF	TGTGCCAGCTCACAATACACATACAATGAGCAGTTCTTC
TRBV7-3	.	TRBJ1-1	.	CASSLGGAMNTEAFF	TGTGCCAGCAGCTTAGGTGGGGCAATGAACACTGAAGCTTTCTTT
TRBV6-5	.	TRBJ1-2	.	CASSYSTLANYGYTF	TGTGCCAGCAGTTACTCCACGTTAGCTAACTATGGCTACACCTTC
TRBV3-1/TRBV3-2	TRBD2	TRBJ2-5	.	CASAKEREGETQYF	TGTGCCAGCGCTAAGGAGCGGGAGGGGGAGACCCAGTACTTC
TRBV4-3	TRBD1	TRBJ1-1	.	CASSQDRGRGQVAFF	TGCGCCAGCAGCCAAGATCGAGGCAGGGGGCAGGTAGCTTTCTTT
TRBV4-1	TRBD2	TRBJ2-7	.	CASSLTSGRAYEQYF	TGCGCCAGCAGCTTGACTAGCGGGAGGGCCTACGAGCAGTACTTC
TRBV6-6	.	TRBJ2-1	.	CASSHNNEQFF	TGTGCCAGCAGCCACAACAATGAGCAGTTCTTC
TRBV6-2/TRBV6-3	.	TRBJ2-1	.	CASSSTAGHNYEQFF	TGTGCCAGCAGTTCAACGGCAGGGCATAATTATGAGCAGTTCTTC
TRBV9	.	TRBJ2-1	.	CASSVGGMGGQSYNEQFF	TGTGCCAGCAGCGTAGGCGGGATGGGGGGACAGAGTTACAATGAGCAGTTCTTC
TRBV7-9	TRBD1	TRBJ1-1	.	CASSSGGTEAFF	TGTGCCAGCAGCTCAGGGGGCACTGAAGCTTTCTTT
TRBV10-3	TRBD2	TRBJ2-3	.	CAIRHPSGRRGTDTQYF	TGTGCCATCAGGCATCCAAGCGGGAGAAGGGGTACAGATACGCAGTATTTT
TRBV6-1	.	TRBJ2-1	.	CASSEAPGQNNEQFF	TGTGCCAGCAGTGAAGCACCCGGACAGAACAATGAGCAGTTCTTC
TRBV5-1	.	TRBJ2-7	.	CEQSPYEQYF	TGCGAGCAATCCCCCTACGAGCAGTACTTC
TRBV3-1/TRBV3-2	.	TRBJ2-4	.	CASPTRGTKNIQYF	TGTGCCAGCCCCACCCGGGGGACCAAAAACATTCAGTACTTC
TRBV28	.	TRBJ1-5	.	CASSSIILGPYQPQHF	TGTGCCAGCAGTTCCATCATTTTGGGGCCTTATCAGCCCCAGCATTTT
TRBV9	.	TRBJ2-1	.	CASSALIGGGANNEQFF	TGTGCCAGCAGCGCCTTAATCGGTGGGGGGGCCAACAATGAGCAGTTCTTC
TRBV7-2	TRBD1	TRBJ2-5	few	CASSAQTGTGETQYF	TGTGCCAGCAGCGCCCAGACAGGGACGGGAGAGACCCAGTACTTC
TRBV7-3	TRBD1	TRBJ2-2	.	CASSLRTGGTGELFF	TGTGCCAGCAGCTTACGGACAGGCGGTACCGGGGAGCTGTTTTTT
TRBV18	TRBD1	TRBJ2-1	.	CASSPETGGRQFF	TGTGCCAGCTCACCAGAGACAGGGGGAAGACAGTTCTTC
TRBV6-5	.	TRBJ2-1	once	CASSYDRTSYNEQFF	TGTGCCAGCAGTTACGACAGAACTTCCTACAATGAGCAGTTCTTC
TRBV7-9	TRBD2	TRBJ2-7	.	CASSFSGSAGDEQYF	TGTGCCAGCAGCTTTAGCGGTTCCGCGGGGGACGAGCAGTACTTC
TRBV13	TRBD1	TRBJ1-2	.	CASSHGGTGGGYTF	TGTGCCAGCAGCCACGGCGGGACAGGGGGAGGCTACACCTTC
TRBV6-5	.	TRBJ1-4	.	CASGFYIATNEKLFF	TGTGCCAGCGGTTTTTACATTGCAACTAATGAAAAACTGTTTTTT
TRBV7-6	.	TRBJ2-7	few	CASSLGEHGEQYF	TGTGCCAGCAGCTTAGGAGAGCATGGCGAGCAGTACTTC
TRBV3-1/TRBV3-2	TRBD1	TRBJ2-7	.	CASSQTPGQDYEQYF	TGTGCCAGCAGCCAAACCCCGGGACAGGACTACGAGCAGTACTTC
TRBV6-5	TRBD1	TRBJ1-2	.	CASRETGEYTF	TGTGCCAGCAGGGAGACAGGGGAGTACACCTTC
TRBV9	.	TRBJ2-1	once	CASSVARHQGNEQFF	TGTGCCAGCAGCGTAGCTCGACACCAGGGGAATGAGCAGTTCTTC
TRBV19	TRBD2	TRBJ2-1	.	CASSIGSGTSGYNEQFF	TGTGCCAGTAGTATAGGATCCGGGACTAGCGGCTACAATGAGCAGTTCTTC
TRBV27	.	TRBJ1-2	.	CASSLMGRPNYGYTF	TGTGCCAGCAGTTTAATGGGCAGACCTAACTATGGCTACACCTTC
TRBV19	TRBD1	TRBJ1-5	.	CASRGTIQGMYQPQHF	TGTGCCAGTAGGGGGACCATACAGGGGATGTATCAGCCCCAGCATTTT
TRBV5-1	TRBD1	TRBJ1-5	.	CASSLQTGNNQPQHF	TGCGCCAGCAGCCTGCAGACAGGGAATAATCAGCCCCAGCATTTT
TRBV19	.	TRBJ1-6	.	CASSIAPSTTGGAGTLHF	TGTGCCAGTAGTATCGCTCCCTCCACGACAGGTGGTGCAGGAACCCTCCACTTT
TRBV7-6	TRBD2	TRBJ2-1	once	CASSTPGAGGTSGSYEQFF	TGTGCCAGCAGCACGCCAGGAGCGGGGGGGACTAGCGGGAGTTATGAGCAGTTCTTC
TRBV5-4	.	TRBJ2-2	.	CASSLTSAGELFF	TGTGCCAGCAGCTTGACGTCGGCCGGGGAGCTGTTTTTT
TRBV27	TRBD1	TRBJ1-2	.	CASSLFGTGSPSYGYTF	TGTGCCAGCAGTTTATTCGGGACAGGGTCCCCCTCTTATGGCTACACCTTC
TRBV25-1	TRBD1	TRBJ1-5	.	CASSEGQGNQPQHF	TGTGCCAGCAGTGAAGGACAGGGCAATCAGCCCCAGCATTTT
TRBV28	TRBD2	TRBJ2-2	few	CASSLGLAETNTGELFF	TGTGCCAGCAGTTTAGGTCTAGCGGAGACGAACACCGGGGAGCTGTTTTTT
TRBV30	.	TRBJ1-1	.	CAWSVTVSAEAFF	TGTGCCTGGAGTGTAACTGTAAGCGCTGAAGCTTTCTTT
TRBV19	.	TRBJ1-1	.	CASSIGWAAFF	TGTGCCAGTAGTATTGGTTGGGCAGCTTTCTTT
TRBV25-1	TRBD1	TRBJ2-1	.	CASRPGTGQGEQFF	TGTGCCAGCAGGCCCGGGACAGGGCAAGGAGAGCAGTTCTTC
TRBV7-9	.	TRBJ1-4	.	CASSLAGIREKLFF	TGTGCCAGCAGCCTCGCAGGGATTCGAGAAAAACTGTTTTTT
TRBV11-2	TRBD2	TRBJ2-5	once	CASSLTSGSQETQYF	TGTGCCAGCAGCTTAACTAGCGGGAGCCAAGAGACCCAGTACTTC
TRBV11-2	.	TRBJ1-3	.	CASSLDPSGNTIYF	TGTGCCAGCAGCTTAGATCCGTCTGGAAACACCATATATTTT
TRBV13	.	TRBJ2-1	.	CASSPGMGAVSNEQFF	TGTGCCAGCAGCCCAGGAATGGGGGCCGTGAGCAATGAGCAGTTCTTC
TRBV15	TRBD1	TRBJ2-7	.	CATSREPYRGLEQYF	TGTGCCACCAGCAGAGAGCCGTACAGGGGCTTAGAGCAGTACTTC
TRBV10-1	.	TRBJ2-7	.	CASSESRGEQYF	TGCGCCAGCAGTGAGTCGAGAGGCGAGCAGTACTTC